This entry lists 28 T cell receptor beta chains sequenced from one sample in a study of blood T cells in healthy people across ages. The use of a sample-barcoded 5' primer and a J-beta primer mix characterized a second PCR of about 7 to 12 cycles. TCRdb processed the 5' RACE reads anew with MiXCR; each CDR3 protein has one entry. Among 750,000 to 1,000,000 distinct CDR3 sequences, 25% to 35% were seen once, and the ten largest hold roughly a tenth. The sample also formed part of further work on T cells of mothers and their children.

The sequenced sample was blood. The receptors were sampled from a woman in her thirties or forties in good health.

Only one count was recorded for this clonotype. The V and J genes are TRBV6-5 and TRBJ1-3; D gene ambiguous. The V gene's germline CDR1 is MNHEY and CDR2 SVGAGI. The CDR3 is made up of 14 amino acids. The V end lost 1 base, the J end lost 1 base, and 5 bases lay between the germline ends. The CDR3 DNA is TGTGCCAGCAGTTACTTCGGGTCTGGAAACACCATATATTTT. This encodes CASSYFGSGNTIYF.

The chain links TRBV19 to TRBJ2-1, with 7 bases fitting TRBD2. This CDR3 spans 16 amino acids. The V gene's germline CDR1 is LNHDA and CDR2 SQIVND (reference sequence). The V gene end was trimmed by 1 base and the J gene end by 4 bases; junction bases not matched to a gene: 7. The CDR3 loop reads CASSIGLAGLYNEQFF. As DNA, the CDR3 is TGTGCCAGTAGTATAGGCCTTGCGGGACTATACAATGAGCAGTTCTTC.

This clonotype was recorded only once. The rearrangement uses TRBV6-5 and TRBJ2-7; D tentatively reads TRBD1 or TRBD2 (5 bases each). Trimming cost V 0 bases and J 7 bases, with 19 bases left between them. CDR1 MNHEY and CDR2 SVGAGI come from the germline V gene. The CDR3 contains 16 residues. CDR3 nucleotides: TGTGCCAGCAGTTACTCGATGAGTCCGGCAGGGAGAGAGCAGTACTTC. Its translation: CASSYSMSPAGREQYF.

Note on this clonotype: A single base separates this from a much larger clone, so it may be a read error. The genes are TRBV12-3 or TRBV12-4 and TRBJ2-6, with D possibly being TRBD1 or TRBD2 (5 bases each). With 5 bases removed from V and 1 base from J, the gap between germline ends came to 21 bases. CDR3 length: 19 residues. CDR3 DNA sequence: TGTGCCAGCAGTACACCCGGGGCAGTACTTAATTCTGGGGCCAACGTCCTGACTTTC. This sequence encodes CASSTPGAVLNSGANVLTF.

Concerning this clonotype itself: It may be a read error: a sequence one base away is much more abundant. The CDR3 sequence: CAGHGYSYEQYF. CDR3 nucleotide sequence: TGTGCCGGCCACGGATACTCCTACGAGCAGTACTTC. V gene TRBV27 combines with J gene TRBJ2-7; D uncertain. The CDR3 is 12 residues long. From germline, CDR1 is MNHEY and CDR2 SMNVEV (reference sequence). V was cut by 11 bases and J by 0 bases, with 11 bases left in between.

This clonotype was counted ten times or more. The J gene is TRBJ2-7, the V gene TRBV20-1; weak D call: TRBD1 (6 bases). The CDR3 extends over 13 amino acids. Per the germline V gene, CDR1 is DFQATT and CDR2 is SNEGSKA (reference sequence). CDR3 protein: CSAGQTTSYEQYF. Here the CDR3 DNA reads TGCAGCGCCGGACAGACTACCTCCTACGAGCAGTACTTC.

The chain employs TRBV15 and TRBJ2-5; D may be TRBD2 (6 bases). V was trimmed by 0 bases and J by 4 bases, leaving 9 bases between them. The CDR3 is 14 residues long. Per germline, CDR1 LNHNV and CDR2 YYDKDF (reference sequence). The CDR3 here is CATSRDRGTETQYF. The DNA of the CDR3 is TGTGCCACCAGCAGAGATCGGGGGACAGAGACCCAGTACTTC.

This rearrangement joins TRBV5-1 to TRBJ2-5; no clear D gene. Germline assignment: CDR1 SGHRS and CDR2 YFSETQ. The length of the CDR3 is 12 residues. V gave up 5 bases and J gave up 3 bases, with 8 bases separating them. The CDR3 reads CASSEQKETQYF. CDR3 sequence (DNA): TGCGCCAGCAGTGAACAGAAAGAGACCCAGTACTTC.

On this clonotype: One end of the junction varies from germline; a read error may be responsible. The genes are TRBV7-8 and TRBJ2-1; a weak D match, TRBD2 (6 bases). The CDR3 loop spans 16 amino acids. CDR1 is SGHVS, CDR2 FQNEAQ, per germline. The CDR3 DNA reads TGTGCCAACAGCACTCTGGGACTGCGGACGCAAGAGACCCAGTTCTTC. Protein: CANSTLGLRTQETQFF.

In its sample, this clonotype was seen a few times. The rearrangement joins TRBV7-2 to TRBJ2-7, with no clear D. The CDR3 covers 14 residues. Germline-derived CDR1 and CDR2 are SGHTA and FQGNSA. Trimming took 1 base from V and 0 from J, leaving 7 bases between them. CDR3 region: CASSLETYSYEQYF. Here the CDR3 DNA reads TGTGCCAGCAGCTTAGAAACGTACTCCTACGAGCAGTACTTC.

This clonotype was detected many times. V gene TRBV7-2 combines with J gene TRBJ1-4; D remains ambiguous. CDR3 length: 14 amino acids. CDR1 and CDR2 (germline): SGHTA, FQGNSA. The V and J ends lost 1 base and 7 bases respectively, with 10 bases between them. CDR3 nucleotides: TGTGCCAGCAGCTTAGACGGAGCCGTTGAAAAACTGTTTTTT. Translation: CASSLDGAVEKLFF.

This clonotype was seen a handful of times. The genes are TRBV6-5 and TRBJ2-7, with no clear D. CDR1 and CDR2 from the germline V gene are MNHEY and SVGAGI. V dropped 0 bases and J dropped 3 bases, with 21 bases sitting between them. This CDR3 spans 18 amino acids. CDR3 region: CASSYSSQVSRWGYEQYF. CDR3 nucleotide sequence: TGTGCCAGCAGTTACTCGAGCCAGGTGTCAAGGTGGGGCTACGAGCAGTACTTC.

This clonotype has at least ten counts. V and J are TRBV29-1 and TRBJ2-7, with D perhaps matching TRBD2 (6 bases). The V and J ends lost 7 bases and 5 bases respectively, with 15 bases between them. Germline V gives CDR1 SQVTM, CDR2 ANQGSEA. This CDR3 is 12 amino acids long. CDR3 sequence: CSALLGTDEQYF. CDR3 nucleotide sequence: TGCAGCGCCCTGTTGGGGACTGACGAGCAGTACTTC.

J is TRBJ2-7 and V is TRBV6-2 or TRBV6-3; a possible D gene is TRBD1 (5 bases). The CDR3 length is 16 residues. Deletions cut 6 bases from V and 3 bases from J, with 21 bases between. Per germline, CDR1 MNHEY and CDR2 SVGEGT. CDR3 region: CASRPTLGQTSYEQYF. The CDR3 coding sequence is TGTGCCAGCAGGCCTACTTTAGGACAAACAAGCTACGAGCAGTACTTC.

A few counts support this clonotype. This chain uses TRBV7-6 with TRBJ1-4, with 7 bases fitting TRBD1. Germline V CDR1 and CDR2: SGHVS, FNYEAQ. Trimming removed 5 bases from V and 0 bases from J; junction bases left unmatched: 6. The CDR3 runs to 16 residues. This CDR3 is CASSAWDSATNEKLFF. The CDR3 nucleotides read TGTGCCAGCAGCGCCTGGGACAGCGCAACTAATGAAAAACTGTTTTTT.

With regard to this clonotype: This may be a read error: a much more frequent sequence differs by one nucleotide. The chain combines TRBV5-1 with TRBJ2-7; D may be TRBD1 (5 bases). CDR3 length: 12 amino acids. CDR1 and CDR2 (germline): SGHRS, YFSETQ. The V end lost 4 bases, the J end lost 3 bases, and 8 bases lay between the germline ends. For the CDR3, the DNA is TGCGCCAGCAGCCCGGACATCTACGAGCAGTACTTC. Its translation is CASSPDIYEQYF.

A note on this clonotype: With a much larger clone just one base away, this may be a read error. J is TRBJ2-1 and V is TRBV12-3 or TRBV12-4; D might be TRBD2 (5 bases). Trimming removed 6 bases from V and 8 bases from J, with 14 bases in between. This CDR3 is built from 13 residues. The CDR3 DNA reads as TGTGCCAGCAGCCTAGCTGTCGGGTATGAGCAGTTCTTC. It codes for CASSLAVGYEQFF.

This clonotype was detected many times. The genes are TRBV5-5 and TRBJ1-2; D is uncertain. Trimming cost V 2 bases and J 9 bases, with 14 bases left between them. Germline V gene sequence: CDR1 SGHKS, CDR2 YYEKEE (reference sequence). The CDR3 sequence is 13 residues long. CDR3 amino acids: CASSFREFDSYTF. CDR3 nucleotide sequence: TGTGCCAGCAGCTTCCGGGAGTTCGACAGCTACACCTTC.

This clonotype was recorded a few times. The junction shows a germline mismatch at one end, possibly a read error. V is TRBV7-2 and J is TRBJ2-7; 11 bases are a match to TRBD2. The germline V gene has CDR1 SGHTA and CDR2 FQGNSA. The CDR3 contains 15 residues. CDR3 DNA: TGTGCCAGCAGCCTAGCCGGGACTAGCGGTTACGAGCAGTACTTC. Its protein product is CASSLAGTSGYEQYF.

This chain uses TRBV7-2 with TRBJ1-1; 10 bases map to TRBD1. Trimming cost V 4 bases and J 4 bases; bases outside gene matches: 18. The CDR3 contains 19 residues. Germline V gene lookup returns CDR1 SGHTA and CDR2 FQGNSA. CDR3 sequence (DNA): TGTGCCAGCAGCTGGGGGGGGCCCGGGACAGGGGCCATGAGCACTGAAGCTTTCTTT. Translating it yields CASSWGGPGTGAMSTEAFF.

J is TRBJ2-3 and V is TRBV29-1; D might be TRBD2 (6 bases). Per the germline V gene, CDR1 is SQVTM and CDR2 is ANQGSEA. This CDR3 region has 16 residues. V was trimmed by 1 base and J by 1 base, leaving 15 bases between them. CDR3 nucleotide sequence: TGCAGCGTTGAAGCATGGTCGGGAGAAGGCACAGATACGCAGTATTTT. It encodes CSVEAWSGEGTDTQYF.

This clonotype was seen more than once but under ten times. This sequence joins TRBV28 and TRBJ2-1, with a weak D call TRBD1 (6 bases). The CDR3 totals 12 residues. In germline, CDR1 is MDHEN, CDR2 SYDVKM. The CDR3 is CEQGFGYNEQFF. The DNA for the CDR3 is TGTGAACAGGGTTTTGGGTACAATGAGCAGTTCTTC.

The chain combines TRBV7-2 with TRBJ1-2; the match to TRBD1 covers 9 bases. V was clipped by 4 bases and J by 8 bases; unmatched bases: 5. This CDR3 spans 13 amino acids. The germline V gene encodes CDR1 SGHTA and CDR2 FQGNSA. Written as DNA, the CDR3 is TGTGCCAGCAGCTACACAGGGGGCTTAGGCTACACCTTC. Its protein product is CASSYTGGLGYTF.

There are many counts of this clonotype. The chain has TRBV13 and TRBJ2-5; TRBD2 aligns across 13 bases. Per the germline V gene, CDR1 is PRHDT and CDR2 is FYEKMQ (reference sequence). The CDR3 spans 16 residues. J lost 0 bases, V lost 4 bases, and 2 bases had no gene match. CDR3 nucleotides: TGTGCCAGCAGCTGGGGACTAGCGGGGTACCAAGAGACCCAGTACTTC. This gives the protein CASSWGLAGYQETQYF.

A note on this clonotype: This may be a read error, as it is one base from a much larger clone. The DNA of the CDR3 is TGCAGTGCGACTACCGAGACCCAGTTCTTC. Residues: CSATTETQFF. The rearrangement uses TRBV20-1 and TRBJ2-5; D possibly corresponds to TRBD2 (5 bases). The tail of the sequence fits TRBJ2-1 better, so the J call may be wrong. The CDR3 runs to 10 residues. The germline V gene encodes CDR1 DFQATT and CDR2 SNEGSKA (reference sequence).

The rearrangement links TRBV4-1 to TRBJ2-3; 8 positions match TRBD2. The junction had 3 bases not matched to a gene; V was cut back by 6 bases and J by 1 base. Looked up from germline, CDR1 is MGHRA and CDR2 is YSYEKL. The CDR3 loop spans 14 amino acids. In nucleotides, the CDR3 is TGCGCCAGCAGTAGCGGGGACCGCACAGATACGCAGTATTTT. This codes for CASSSGDRTDTQYF.

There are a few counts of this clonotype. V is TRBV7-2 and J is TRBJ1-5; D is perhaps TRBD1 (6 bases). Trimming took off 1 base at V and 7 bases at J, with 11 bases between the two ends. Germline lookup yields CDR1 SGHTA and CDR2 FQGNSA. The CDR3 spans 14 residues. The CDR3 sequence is CASSLDNRVQPQHF. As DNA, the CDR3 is TGTGCCAGCAGCTTAGATAACAGGGTGCAGCCCCAGCATTTT.

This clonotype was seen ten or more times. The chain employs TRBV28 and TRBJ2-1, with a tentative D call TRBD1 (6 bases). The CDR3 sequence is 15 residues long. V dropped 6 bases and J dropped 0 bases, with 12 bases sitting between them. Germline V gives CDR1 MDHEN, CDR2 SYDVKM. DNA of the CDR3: TGTGCCAGCAGCCGAACAGGGAGCTCCTACAATGAGCAGTTCTTC. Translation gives CASSRTGSSYNEQFF.